Presented here are 4 T cell receptor beta chains from one specimen sequenced in a study of regulatory T cells in long-lasting Graves disease. The time point: newly diagnosed GD, antithyroid drugs for less than 3 months. Following extraction of RNA from PBMCs, that RNA was used to make the TCR library. Building the TCR beta libraries relied on iRepertoire HTBI primers, and CDR3 regions underwent Arm-PCR. TCRdb reprocessed the multiplex PCR reads via MiXCR and lists one record per CDR3 protein. The sample holds 450,000 to 500,000 distinct CDR3 sequences; about 16% are singletons and the top ten take 12%. This same sample was also taken into another study, of T cells in Graves' hyperthyroidism and ophthalmopathy.

The input for sequencing was peripheral blood mononuclear cells (PBMCs), taken at new diagnosis, from a patient treated with antithyroid drugs. The receptors shown here come from a man in his forties with Graves disease.

A few counts support this clonotype. J is TRBJ2-7 and V is TRBV29-1; maybe TRBD1 (6 bases). V lost 6 bases, J lost 4 bases, and 19 bases lay in between. This CDR3 comprises 14 residues. Germline V lookup: CDR1 SQVTM, CDR2 ANQGSEA. The CDR3 is CSVSRPGAPYEQYF. CDR3 nucleotide sequence: TGCAGCGTCTCTCGTCCAGGGGCTCCTTACGAGCAGTACTTC.

The genes are TRBV6-2 or TRBV6-3 and TRBJ1-5; D perhaps matches TRBD1 (5 bases). Trimming stripped 0 bases from V and 5 bases from J, with 11 bases between. Germline CDR1 reads MNHEY; CDR2 reads SVGEGT. CDR3 size: 15 residues. As DNA, the CDR3 is TGTGCCAGCAGTTACTCGGGGCAGGAGGATCAGCCCCAGCATTTT. It specifies CASSYSGQEDQPQHF.

At least ten counts were recorded for this clonotype. The rearrangement uses TRBV5-4 and TRBJ2-5; D gene uncertain. Trimming cost V 0 bases and J 1 base, with 7 bases left between them. This CDR3 spans 14 amino acids. From germline, CDR1 is SGHNT and CDR2 YYREEE (reference sequence). The CDR3 region is CASSLAASQETQYF. In DNA, the CDR3 is TGTGCCAGCAGCTTGGCCGCATCCCAAGAGACCCAGTACTTC.

V is TRBV6-1 and J is TRBJ2-7; D is unclear. CDR1 and CDR2 from the germline V gene are MNHNS and SASEGT. The CDR3 extends over 12 amino acids. V was pared by 4 bases and J by 6 bases, with 10 bases between. CDR3 sequence: CASSVGQSEQYF. The CDR3 DNA reads as TGTGCCAGCAGTGTGGGCCAGTCCGAGCAGTACTTC.